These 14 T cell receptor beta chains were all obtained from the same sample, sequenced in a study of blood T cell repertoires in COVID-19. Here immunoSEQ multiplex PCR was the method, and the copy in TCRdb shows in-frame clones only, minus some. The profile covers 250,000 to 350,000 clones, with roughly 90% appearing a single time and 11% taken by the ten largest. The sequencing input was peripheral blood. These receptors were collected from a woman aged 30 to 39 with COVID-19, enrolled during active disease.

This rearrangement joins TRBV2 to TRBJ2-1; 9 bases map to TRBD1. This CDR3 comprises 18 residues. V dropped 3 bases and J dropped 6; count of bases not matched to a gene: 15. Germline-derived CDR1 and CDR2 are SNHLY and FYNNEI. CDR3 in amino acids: CASSDRGQGKREGNEQFF. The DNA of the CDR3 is TGTGCCAGCAGTGACAGGGGACAGGGAAAGCGGGAAGGCAATGAGCAGTTCTTC. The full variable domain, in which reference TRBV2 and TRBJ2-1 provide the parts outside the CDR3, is EPEVTQTPSHQVTQMGQEVILRCVPISNHLYFYWYRQILGQKVEFLVSFYNNEISEKSEIFDDQFSVERPDGSNFTLKIRSTKLEDSAMYFCASSDRGQGKREGNEQFFGPGTRLTVL.

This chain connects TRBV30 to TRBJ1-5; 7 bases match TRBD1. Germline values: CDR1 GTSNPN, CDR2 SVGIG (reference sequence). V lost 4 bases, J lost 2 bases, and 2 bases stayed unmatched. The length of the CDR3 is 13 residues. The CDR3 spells CAWTTGGNQPQHF. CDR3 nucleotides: TGTGCCTGGACAACAGGGGGCAATCAGCCCCAGCATTTT.

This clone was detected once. Written as DNA, the CDR3 is TGTGCCAGCAGCTTACCGGGGGTAGCGGGAGTCTCCTACGAGCAGTACTTC. Translated, it gives CASSLPGVAGVSYEQYF. The chain couples TRBV7-2 to TRBJ2-7, with TRBD2 identical over 9 bases. Germline CDR1 is SGHTA and CDR2 is FQGNSA. The CDR3 totals 17 residues. V lost 2 bases and J lost 0; bases outside the gene matches: 8.

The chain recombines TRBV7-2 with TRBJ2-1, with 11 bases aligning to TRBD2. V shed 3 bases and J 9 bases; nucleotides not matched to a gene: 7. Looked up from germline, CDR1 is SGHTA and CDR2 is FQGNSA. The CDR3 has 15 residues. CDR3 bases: TGTGCCAGCAGCTTTACTAGCGGGAGCACAGGTGAGCAGTTCTTC. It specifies CASSFTSGSTGEQFF.

CDR3 nucleotide sequence: TGCGCCAGCAGTGACCGGGACAATCAGCCCCAGCATTTT. Protein product: CASSDRDNQPQHF. The rearrangement links TRBV10-2 to TRBJ1-5; D is uncertain. This CDR3 is 13 amino acids long. Germline V gives CDR1 WSHSY, CDR2 SAAADI. The V gene lost 3 bases and the J gene lost 3 bases, with 6 bases spanning the gap.

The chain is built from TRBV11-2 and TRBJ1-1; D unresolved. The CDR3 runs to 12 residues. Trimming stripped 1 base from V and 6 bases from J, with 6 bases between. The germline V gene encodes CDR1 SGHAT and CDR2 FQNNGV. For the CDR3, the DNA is TGTGCCAGCAGCTTAGTTCATCCTGAAGCTTTCTTT. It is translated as CASSLVHPEAFF.

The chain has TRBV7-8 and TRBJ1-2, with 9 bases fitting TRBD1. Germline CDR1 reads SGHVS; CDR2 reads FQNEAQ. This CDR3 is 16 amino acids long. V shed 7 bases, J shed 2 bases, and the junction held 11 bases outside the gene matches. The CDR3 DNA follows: TGTGCCAGCAAAGGGGGGACAGGGCGTTTCAACTATGGCTACACCTTC. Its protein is CASKGGTGRFNYGYTF.

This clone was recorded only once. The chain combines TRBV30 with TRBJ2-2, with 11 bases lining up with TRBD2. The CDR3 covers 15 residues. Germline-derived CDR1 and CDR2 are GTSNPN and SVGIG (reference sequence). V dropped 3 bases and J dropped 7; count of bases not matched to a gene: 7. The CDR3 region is CAWSRLAGWSGELFF. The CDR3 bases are TGTGCCTGGAGCCGACTAGCGGGATGGAGCGGGGAGCTGTTTTTT.

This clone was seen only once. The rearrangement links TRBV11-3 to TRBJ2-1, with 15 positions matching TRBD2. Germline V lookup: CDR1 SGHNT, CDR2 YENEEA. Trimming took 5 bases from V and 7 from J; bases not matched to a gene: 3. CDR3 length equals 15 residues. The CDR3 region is CASSPGTSGRNEQFF. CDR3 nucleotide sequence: TGTGCCAGCAGCCCGGGGACTAGCGGGAGGAATGAGCAGTTCTTC.

CDR3 nucleotide sequence: TGTGCCAGCAGCTTAAGTTTCTCTTTGGAGCGGGAGCCCTACGAGCAGTACTTC. It codes for CASSLSFSLEREPYEQYF. The V call is TRBV7-9, the J call TRBJ2-7; TRBD2 aligns across 8 bases. This CDR3 contains 18 residues. The V segment lost 2 bases and the J segment 2 bases; nucleotides outside the gene matches: 14. The V gene's germline CDR1 is SEHNR and CDR2 FQNEAQ (reference sequence).

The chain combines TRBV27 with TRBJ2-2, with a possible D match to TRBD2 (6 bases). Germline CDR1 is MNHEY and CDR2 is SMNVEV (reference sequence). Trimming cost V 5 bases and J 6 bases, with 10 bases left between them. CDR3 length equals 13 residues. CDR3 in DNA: TGTGCCAGCAGTCGACTAGACTCCGGGGAGCTGTTTTTT. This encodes CASSRLDSGELFF.

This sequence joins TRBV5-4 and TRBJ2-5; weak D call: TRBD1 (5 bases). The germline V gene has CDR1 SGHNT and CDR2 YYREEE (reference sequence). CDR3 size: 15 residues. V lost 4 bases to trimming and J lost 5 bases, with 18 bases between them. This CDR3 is CASSPEAQAGETQYF. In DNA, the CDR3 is TGTGCCAGCAGCCCTGAAGCCCAGGCAGGGGAGACCCAGTACTTC.

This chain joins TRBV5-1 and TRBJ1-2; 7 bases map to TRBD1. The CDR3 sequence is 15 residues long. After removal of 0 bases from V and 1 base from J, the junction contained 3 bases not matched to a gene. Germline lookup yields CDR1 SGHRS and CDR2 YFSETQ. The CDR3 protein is CASSLGTGYNYGYTF. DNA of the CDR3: TGCGCCAGCAGCTTGGGGACAGGATATAACTATGGCTACACCTTC.

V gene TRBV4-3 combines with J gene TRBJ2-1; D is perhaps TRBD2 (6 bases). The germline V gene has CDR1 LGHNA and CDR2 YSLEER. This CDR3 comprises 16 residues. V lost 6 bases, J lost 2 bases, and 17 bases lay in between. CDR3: CASSPRLSGPYNEQFF. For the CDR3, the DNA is TGCGCCAGCAGTCCCCGGCTGAGCGGGCCCTACAATGAGCAGTTCTTC.